The 32 T cell receptor beta chains below were found in one sample sequenced in a study of T cells in Graves' hyperthyroidism and ophthalmopathy (dated 2019 in TCRdb). Library preparation used multiplex PCR. Sequencing instrument: Illumina HiSeq 2000. TCR beta CDR3 regions were amplified from RNA transcripts. For the first round of RT-PCR on the TCR CDR3, the HTBI primer set was used together with the Qiagen OneStep RT-PCR kit. Clones were called with MiXCR by TCRdb after fastp trimmed the public reads at Q25, and only in-frame beta chains were retained. Entries are consolidated by CDR3 protein sequence, retaining the most common genes and DNA. The sample contains fewer than 350,000 distinct CDR3 sequences, 15% to 20% of them found a single time. In total, the top ten clones hold roughly 49% of the sample. Source material: blood. These receptors were collected from a woman in her forties or fifties with Graves' hyperthyroidism.

In this sample, this clonotype turned up many times. In nucleotides, the CDR3 is TGCGCCAGCAGCTTTATGGGGGCGGATGGCTACACCTTC. Translating it yields CASSFMGADGYTF. This chain joins TRBV5-1 and TRBJ1-2, with D possibly TRBD1 on 6 matching bases. The germline gives CDR1 SGHRS, CDR2 YFSETQ. The CDR3 extends over 13 amino acids. V was cut by 2 bases and J by 6 bases, with 11 bases left in between. The whole variable domain, remainder taken from reference TRBV5-1 and TRBJ1-2, is KAGVTQTPRYLIKTRGQQVTLSCSPISGHRSVSWYQQTPGQGLQFLFEYFSETQRNKGNFPGRFSGRQFSNSRSEMNVSTLELGDSALYLCASSFMGADGYTFGSGTRLTVV.

This clonotype was recorded a few times. The rearrangement uses TRBV20-1 and TRBJ1-1; D may be TRBD1 (6 bases). V shed 3 bases and J shed 7 bases, with 12 bases lying between them. Germline CDR1 and CDR2: DFQATT and SNEGSKA (reference sequence). CDR3 size: 12 residues. The CDR3 is CSASSGRGEAFF. The DNA of the CDR3 is TGCAGTGCTAGTAGTGGCAGGGGTGAAGCTTTCTTT.

This clonotype occurred a few times. This chain links TRBV12-3 or TRBV12-4 with TRBJ2-3, with 8 bases aligning to TRBD1. The CDR3 has 13 amino acids. The V and J ends lost 6 bases and 7 bases, in that order; junction bases with no gene match: 6. The CDR3 reads CASSSRQGNTQYF. The CDR3 DNA follows: TGTGCCAGCAGCTCCAGACAGGGGAATACGCAGTATTTT.

The chain is built from TRBV20-1 and TRBJ2-1; D unresolved. Germline CDR1 is DFQATT and CDR2 is SNEGSKA (reference sequence). The V and J ends lost 6 bases and 5 bases respectively, with 17 bases between them. The CDR3 totals 14 residues. Written as DNA, the CDR3 is TGCAGTGCCGGAATGGGTACTTGGGACAATGAGCAGTTCTTC. It yields the protein CSAGMGTWDNEQFF.

This clonotype was seen repeatedly, ten times or more. Here the CDR3 DNA reads TGTGCCAGCTCACCCGGGACAGGGGGTTTCCAGCCCCAGCATTTT. Amino acids: CASSPGTGGFQPQHF. The V and J genes are TRBV18 and TRBJ1-5; 11 positions agree with TRBD1. The V gene end was trimmed by 3 bases and the J gene end by 7 bases; junction bases not matched to a gene: 5. The germline V gene encodes CDR1 KGHSH and CDR2 LQKENI. The CDR3 extends over 15 amino acids.

J is TRBJ2-7 and V is TRBV28; 10 bases line up with TRBD2. The J segment lost 5 bases and the V segment lost 6 bases, leaving 7 bases of the junction unmatched. This CDR3 region has 14 residues. Germline lookup yields CDR1 MDHEN and CDR2 SYDVKM. CDR3 DNA sequence: TGTGCCAGCAGGGCCCAGCTAGCGGGAGACGAGCAGTACTTC. This sequence encodes CASRAQLAGDEQYF. The full variable domain, completed using reference TRBV28 and TRBJ2-7, is DVKVTQSSRYLVKRTGEKVFLECVQDMDHENMFWYRQDPGLGLRLIYFSYDVKMKEKGDIPEGYSVSREKKERFSLILESASTNQTSMYLCASRAQLAGDEQYFGPGTRLTVT.

Only one count was recorded for this clonotype. This may arise from a read error, as a much more abundant clone is one base away. The chain has TRBV18 and TRBJ2-4, with D unresolved. Germline values: CDR1 KGHSH, CDR2 LQKENI. The CDR3 spans 16 residues. The CDR3: CANSPNTPLAKNIQYF. In nucleotides, the CDR3 is TGTGCCAACTCACCAAACACCCCTCTAGCCAAAAACATTCAGTACTTC.

This clonotype has just a few counts. J is TRBJ1-1 and V is TRBV6-1, with D perhaps TRBD1 (5 bases). Germline V gene lookup returns CDR1 MNHNS and CDR2 SASEGT. The CDR3 is made up of 14 amino acids. Trimming stripped 1 base from V and 3 bases from J, with 9 bases between. The CDR3 nucleotides read TGTGCCAGCAGTGAAGTGGGCAGGGACACTGAAGCTTTCTTT. As protein: CASSEVGRDTEAFF.

This clonotype was counted between two and nine times. The CDR3 spells CSVRGQGDTEAFF. DNA of the CDR3: TGCAGCGTCCGTGGACAGGGGGACACTGAAGCTTTCTTT. The chain combines TRBV29-1 with TRBJ1-1; 10 bases fit TRBD1. The CDR3 is made up of 13 amino acids. V lost 6 bases to trimming and J lost 3 bases; unmatched junction nucleotides: 4. Germline CDR1 SQVTM, CDR2 ANQGSEA.

The V and J genes are TRBV19 and TRBJ1-1; 9 bases map to TRBD1. CDR3 length: 15 amino acids. Germline V lookup: CDR1 LNHDA, CDR2 SQIVND (reference sequence). Trimming removed 5 bases from V and 7 bases from J; junction bases left unmatched: 11. The CDR3 DNA sequence: TGTGCCAGTAGTGCCGTGGGACAGGGCTTTGATGAAGCTTTCTTT. Translated: CASSAVGQGFDEAFF.

The chain joins TRBV9 to TRBJ2-5; 7 nucleotides match TRBD1. There are 14 residues in the CDR3. Trimming removed 3 bases from V and 1 base from J; junction bases left unmatched: 3. CDR1 is SGDLS and CDR2 is YYNGEE in the germline V gene. CDR3 residues: CASSGEGAQETQYF. CDR3 nucleotides: TGTGCCAGCAGCGGAGAGGGGGCCCAAGAGACCCAGTACTTC.

This clonotype was detected a few times. This rearrangement joins TRBV2 to TRBJ2-5; tentative D call: TRBD2 (5 bases). CDR3 size: 14 residues. Per germline, CDR1 SNHLY and CDR2 FYNNEI. The V and J ends lost 3 bases and 5 bases respectively, with 13 bases between them. CDR3 nucleotide sequence: TGTGCCAGCAGTGAGTTAGTGAGGGTTGAGACCCAGTACTTC. Protein sequence: CASSELVRVETQYF.

This chain connects TRBV9 to TRBJ1-6; D not resolved. From germline, CDR1 is SGDLS and CDR2 YYNGEE. V lost 0 bases, J lost 2 bases, and 12 bases lay in between. This CDR3 has 17 residues. CDR3 amino acids: CASSVVKGAPYNSPLHF. CDR3 in DNA: TGTGCCAGCAGCGTAGTTAAGGGTGCGCCCTATAATTCACCCCTCCACTTT.

This clonotype was counted ten times or more. V usage is TRBV12-3 or TRBV12-4 and J usage is TRBJ2-1; 16 nucleotides line up with TRBD2. Trimming cost V 4 bases and J 2 bases; bases outside gene matches: 8. This CDR3 comprises 19 residues. The CDR3, as DNA: TGTGCCAGCAGTTCGGGACTAGCGGGGGGGGGGATTACCTACAATGAGCAGTTCTTC. Translated: CASSSGLAGGGITYNEQFF.

This clonotype has ten or more counts. The chain is built from TRBV5-1 and TRBJ2-1, with 12 nucleotides matching TRBD2. J lost 4 bases, V lost 0 bases, and 2 bases had no gene match. The CDR3 totals 16 residues. Germline assignment: CDR1 SGHRS and CDR2 YFSETQ. This CDR3 is CASSLGTSGEYNEQFF. The CDR3 DNA reads as TGCGCCAGCAGCTTGGGGACTAGCGGGGAATACAATGAGCAGTTCTTC.

This clonotype was recorded many times. The gene calls are TRBV28 and TRBJ2-7; 10 bases align to TRBD2. In germline, CDR1 is MDHEN, CDR2 SYDVKM. The CDR3 totals 15 residues. V dropped 5 bases and J dropped 4; count of bases not matched to a gene: 8. This CDR3 is CASSTLAGRWYEQYF. The CDR3 bases are TGTGCCAGCAGTACACTAGCGGGAAGGTGGTACGAGCAGTACTTC.

This clonotype has at least ten counts. The chain couples TRBV3-1 to TRBJ2-1; D may be TRBD1 (5 bases). Germline CDR1 is LGHDT and CDR2 is YNNKEL (reference sequence). CDR3 length equals 16 residues. V was cut by 1 base and J by 6 bases, with 16 bases left in between. The CDR3, as DNA: TGTGCCAGCAGCCAAGGTGGGCGAGACAGAAGCAATGAGCAGTTCTTC. It translates to CASSQGGRDRSNEQFF.

V is TRBV7-6 and J is TRBJ1-1; 7 bases match TRBD1. This CDR3 has 13 amino acids. V shed 4 bases, J shed 5 bases, and the junction held 4 bases outside the gene matches. Germline CDR1 and CDR2: SGHVS and FNYEAQ. In DNA form, the CDR3 reads TGTGCCAGCAGCTCATTCAGGGGGACTGAAGCTTTCTTT. It is translated as CASSSFRGTEAFF.

The chain couples TRBV30 to TRBJ2-5, with 7 bases lining up with TRBD2. The J segment lost 5 bases and the V segment lost 6 bases, leaving 12 bases of the junction unmatched. Germline V CDR1 and CDR2: GTSNPN, SVGIG (reference sequence). This CDR3 contains 14 residues. The CDR3 region has the DNA TGTGCCTGTTCCCGACCGGGGGAGGGGGAGACCCAGTACTTC. This encodes CACSRPGEGETQYF.

The rearrangement joins TRBV11-3 to TRBJ1-2; D unclear. Deletions cut 0 bases from V and 6 bases from J, with 11 bases between. The CDR3 sequence is 14 residues long. Germline loops: CDR1 SGHNT, CDR2 YENEEA. DNA for the CDR3: TGTGCCAGCAGCTTAGATCCTTCAGGAGATGGCTACACCTTC. Residues: CASSLDPSGDGYTF.

This clonotype showed up many times. The V gene is TRBV6-1, the J gene TRBJ2-1, with a possible D match to TRBD2 (6 bases). Trimming left V 4 bases short and J 10 bases short, with 20 bases between. CDR1 and CDR2 (germline): MNHNS, SASEGT. The CDR3 consists of 15 residues. CDR3 residues: CASSGTRERIWEQFF. CDR3 bases: TGTGCCAGCAGTGGGACACGGGAGAGGATTTGGGAGCAGTTCTTC.

A remark on this clonotype: One end of the junction does not line up with germline, which may come from a read error. The chain carries TRBV27 and TRBJ1-1; the D gene is possibly TRBD1 (5 bases). The CDR3 is 13 amino acids. Germline V CDR1 and CDR2: MNHEY, SMNVEV (reference sequence). The CDR3 loop reads CASSDRQGTESFF. CDR3 in DNA: TGTGCCAGCAGTGACAGACAAGGGACTGAATCTTTCTTT.

This clonotype was found a few times. V and J are TRBV24-1 and TRBJ1-1; TRBD1 matches at 7 bases. The CDR3 totals 16 residues. Germline V gives CDR1 KGHDR, CDR2 SFDVKD. The ends lost 4 bases at V and 3 bases at J; junction bases unmatched: 10. CDR3 coding DNA: TGTGCCACCAGTGACCCATGGACAGGATGGGACACTGAAGCTTTCTTT. Translation: CATSDPWTGWDTEAFF.

This clonotype appeared a few times. The chain has TRBV5-1 and TRBJ1-1; D is possibly TRBD1 (6 bases). The germline CDR1 and CDR2 sequences are SGHRS and YFSETQ. The CDR3 spans 15 residues. The ends were cut back, 5 bases at V and 6 bases at J, with 20 bases in the middle. The CDR3: CASSHISGGGPEAFF. In DNA form, the CDR3 reads TGCGCCAGCAGTCACATTAGTGGAGGGGGGCCTGAAGCTTTCTTT.

This rearrangement joins TRBV6-1 to TRBJ1-5; D perhaps matches TRBD1 (5 bases). Trimming stripped 3 bases from V and 6 bases from J, with 9 bases between. This CDR3 spans 13 amino acids. Germline CDR1 and CDR2: MNHNS and SASEGT. The DNA of the CDR3 is TGTGCCAGCAGTGATTGGGGCAGTCAGCCCCAGCATTTT. Encoded protein: CASSDWGSQPQHF.

Many counts were recorded for this clonotype. The chain recombines TRBV18 with TRBJ2-1; 9 bases fit TRBD1. The junction had 13 bases not matched to a gene; V was cut back by 3 bases and J by 10 bases. Germline CDR1 reads KGHSH; CDR2 reads LQKENI. This CDR3 region has 16 residues. In nucleotides, the CDR3 is TGTGCCAGCTCACCGAGAGGGACAGGGCTTTTATTGGAGCAGTTCTTC. It yields the protein CASSPRGTGLLLEQFF.

About this clonotype itself: A junction end diverges from the germline sequence, so it may reflect a read error. The J gene is TRBJ2-1, the V gene TRBV7-7; maybe TRBD2 (6 bases). The CDR3 is 13 amino acids. CDR1 and CDR2 from the germline V gene are SSHAT and FNYEAQ (reference sequence). CDR3: CASSLAGRREQFF. DNA of the CDR3: TGTGCTAGCAGCTTAGCTGGGAGGAGGGAGCAGTTCTTC.

The chain carries TRBV7-2 and TRBJ2-1, with 7 bases matching TRBD2. The junction had 16 bases not matched to a gene; V was cut back by 1 base and J by 1 base. Germline assignment: CDR1 SGHTA and CDR2 FQGNSA. This CDR3 has 20 residues. CDR3 region: CASSLGRLADYEGSYNEQFF. In nucleotides, the CDR3 is TGTGCCAGCAGCTTAGGCCGACTAGCCGACTACGAAGGGTCCTACAATGAGCAGTTCTTC.

Ten or more counts support this clonotype. This chain links TRBV18 with TRBJ2-3; 10 bases match TRBD2. CDR1 is KGHSH and CDR2 is LQKENI in the germline V gene. The J segment lost 3 bases and the V segment lost 0 bases, leaving 3 bases of the junction unmatched. CDR3 length: 16 amino acids. Here the CDR3 DNA reads TGTGCCAGCTCACCACCAGGTAGCGGGAGGACAGATACGCAGTATTTT. Translation gives CASSPPGSGRTDTQYF.

The sample holds many counts of this clonotype. The chain uses TRBV18 and TRBJ2-7, with TRBD1 matching over 9 bases. J gave up 0 bases and V 6 bases, and 3 bases lay outside the gene matches. The CDR3 is 14 residues long. The germline gives CDR1 KGHSH, CDR2 LQKENI. In DNA form, the CDR3 reads TGTGCCAGCTCTTTGGACAGGGGCTCCTACGAGCAGTACGTC. As protein: CASSLDRGSYEQYV.

The V call is TRBV29-1, the J call TRBJ1-2; a weak D match, TRBD1 (6 bases). The CDR3 sequence is 12 residues long. Germline CDR1 is SQVTM and CDR2 is ANQGSEA. Between the trimmed V and J ends, which lost 8 bases and 8 bases, there was a span of 18 bases. Here the CDR3 reads CSTRNRVFGYTF. CDR3 nucleotide sequence: TGCAGCACTAGAAACAGGGTCTTCGGCTACACCTTC.

V and J are TRBV16 and TRBJ1-5, with D perhaps matching TRBD1 (5 bases). V lost 0 bases to trimming and J lost 7 bases, with 7 bases between them. Germline V gene sequence: CDR1 KGHSY, CDR2 FQNENV. The length of the CDR3 is 13 residues. CDR3 loop: CASSQSEGQPQHF. The CDR3, as DNA: TGTGCCAGCAGCCAATCTGAGGGGCAGCCCCAGCATTTT.